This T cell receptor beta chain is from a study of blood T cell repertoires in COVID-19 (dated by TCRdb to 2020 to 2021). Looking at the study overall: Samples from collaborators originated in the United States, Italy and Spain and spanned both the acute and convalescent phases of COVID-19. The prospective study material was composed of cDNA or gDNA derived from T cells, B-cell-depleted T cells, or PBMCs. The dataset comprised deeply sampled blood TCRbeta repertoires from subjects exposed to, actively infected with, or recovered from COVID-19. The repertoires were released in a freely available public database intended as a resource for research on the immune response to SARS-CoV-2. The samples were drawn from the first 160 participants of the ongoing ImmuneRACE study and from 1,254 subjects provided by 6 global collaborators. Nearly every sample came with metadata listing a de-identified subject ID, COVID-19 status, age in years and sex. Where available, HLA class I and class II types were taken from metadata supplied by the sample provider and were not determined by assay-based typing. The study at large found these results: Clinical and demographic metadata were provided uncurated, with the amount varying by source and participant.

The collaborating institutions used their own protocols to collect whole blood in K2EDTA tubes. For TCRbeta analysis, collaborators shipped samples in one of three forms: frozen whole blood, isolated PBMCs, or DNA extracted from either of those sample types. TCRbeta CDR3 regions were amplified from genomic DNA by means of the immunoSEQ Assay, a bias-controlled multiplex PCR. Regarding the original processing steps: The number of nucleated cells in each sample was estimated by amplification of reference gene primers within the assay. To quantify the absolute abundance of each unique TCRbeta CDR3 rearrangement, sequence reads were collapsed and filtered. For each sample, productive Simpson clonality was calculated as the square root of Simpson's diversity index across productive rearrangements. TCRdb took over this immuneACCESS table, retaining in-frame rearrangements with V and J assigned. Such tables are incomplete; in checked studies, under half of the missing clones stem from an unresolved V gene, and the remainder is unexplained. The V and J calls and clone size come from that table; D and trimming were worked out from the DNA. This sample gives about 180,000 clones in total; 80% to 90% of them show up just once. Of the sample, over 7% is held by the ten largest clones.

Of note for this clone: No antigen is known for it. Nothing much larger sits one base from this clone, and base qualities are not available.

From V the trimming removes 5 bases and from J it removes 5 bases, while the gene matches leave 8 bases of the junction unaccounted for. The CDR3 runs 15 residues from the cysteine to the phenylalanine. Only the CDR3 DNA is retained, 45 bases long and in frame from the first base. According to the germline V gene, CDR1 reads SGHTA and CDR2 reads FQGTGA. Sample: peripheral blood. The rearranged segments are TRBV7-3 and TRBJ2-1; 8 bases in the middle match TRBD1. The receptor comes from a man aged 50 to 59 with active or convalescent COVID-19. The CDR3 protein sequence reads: CASSEQGAQHNEQFF. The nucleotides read TGTGCCAGCAGCGAGCAGGGGGCCCAACACAATGAGCAGTTCTTC.